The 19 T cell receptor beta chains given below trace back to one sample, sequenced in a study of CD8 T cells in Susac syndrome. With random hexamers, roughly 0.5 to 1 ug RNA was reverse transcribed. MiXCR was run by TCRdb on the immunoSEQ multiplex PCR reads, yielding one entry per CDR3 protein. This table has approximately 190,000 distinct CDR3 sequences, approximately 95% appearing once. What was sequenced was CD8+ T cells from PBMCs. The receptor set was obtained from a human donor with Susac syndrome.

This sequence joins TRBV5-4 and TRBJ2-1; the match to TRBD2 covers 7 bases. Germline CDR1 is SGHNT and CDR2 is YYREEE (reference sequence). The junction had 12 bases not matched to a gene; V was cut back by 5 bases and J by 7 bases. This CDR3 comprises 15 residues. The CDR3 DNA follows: TGTGCCAGCAGACTGGGCGGGAGTGTGCTGAATGAGCAGTTCTTC. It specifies CASRLGGSVLNEQFF.

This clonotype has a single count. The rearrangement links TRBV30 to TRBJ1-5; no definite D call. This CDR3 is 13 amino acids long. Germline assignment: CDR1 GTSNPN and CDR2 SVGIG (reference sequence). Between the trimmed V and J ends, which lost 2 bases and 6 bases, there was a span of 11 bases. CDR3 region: CAWSQEGGQPQHF. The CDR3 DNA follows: TGTGCCTGGAGTCAGGAGGGAGGTCAGCCCCAGCATTTT.

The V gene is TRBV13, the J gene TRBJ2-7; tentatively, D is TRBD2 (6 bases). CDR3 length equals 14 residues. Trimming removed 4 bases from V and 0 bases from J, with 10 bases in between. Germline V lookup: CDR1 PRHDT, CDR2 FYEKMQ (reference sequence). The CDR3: CASSSGLHSYEQYF. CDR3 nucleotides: TGTGCCAGCAGCTCGGGACTGCACTCCTACGAGCAGTACTTC.

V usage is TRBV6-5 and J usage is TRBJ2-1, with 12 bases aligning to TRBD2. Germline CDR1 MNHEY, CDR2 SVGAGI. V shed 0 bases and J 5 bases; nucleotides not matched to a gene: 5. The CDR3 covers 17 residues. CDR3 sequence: CASSYSRLAGDNNEQFF. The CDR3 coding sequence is TGTGCCAGCAGTTACTCGAGACTAGCGGGAGACAACAATGAGCAGTTCTTC.

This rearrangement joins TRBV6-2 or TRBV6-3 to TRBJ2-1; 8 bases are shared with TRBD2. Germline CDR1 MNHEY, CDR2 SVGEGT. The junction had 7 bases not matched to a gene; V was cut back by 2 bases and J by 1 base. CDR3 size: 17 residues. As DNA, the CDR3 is TGTGCCAGCAGTTACGCGGGGGGTCTGATTTCCTACAATGAGCAGTTCTTC. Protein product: CASSYAGGLISYNEQFF.

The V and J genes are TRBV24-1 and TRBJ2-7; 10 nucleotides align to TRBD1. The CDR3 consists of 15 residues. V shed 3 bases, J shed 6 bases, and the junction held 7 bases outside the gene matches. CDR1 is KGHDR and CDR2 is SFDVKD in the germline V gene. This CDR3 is CATSDPDRGQGEQYF. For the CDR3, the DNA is TGTGCCACCAGTGATCCTGACAGGGGGCAAGGCGAGCAGTACTTC.

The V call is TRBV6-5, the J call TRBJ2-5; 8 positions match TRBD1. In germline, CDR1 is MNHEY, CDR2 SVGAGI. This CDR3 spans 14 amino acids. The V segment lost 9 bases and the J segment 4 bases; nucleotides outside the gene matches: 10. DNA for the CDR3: TGTGCCAGTAAGGGATCGGACAGGGCAGAGACCCAGTACTTC. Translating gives CASKGSDRAETQYF.

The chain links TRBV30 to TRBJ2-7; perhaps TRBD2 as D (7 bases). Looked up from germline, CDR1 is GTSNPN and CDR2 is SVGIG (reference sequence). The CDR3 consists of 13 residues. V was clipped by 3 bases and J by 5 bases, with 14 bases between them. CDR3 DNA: TGTGCCTGGAGGGTGAGGGGGGGTAACGAGCAGTACTTC. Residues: CAWRVRGGNEQYF.

This CDR3 reads CASSLDRGPYGYTF. In nucleotides, the CDR3 is TGTGCCAGCAGTTTAGACAGGGGGCCATATGGCTACACCTTC. This chain uses TRBV12-3 or TRBV12-4 with TRBJ1-2, with TRBD1 identical over 9 bases. The CDR3 runs 14 residues. Trimming took 1 base from V and 5 from J; bases not matched to a gene: 2.

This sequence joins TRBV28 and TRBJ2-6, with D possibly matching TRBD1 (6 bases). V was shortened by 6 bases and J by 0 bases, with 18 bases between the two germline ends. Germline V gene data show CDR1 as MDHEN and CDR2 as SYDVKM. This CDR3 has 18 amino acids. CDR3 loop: CASRVGGLRASGANVLTF. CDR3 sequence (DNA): TGTGCCAGCAGGGTAGGGGGTTTGCGGGCCTCTGGGGCCAACGTCCTGACTTTC.

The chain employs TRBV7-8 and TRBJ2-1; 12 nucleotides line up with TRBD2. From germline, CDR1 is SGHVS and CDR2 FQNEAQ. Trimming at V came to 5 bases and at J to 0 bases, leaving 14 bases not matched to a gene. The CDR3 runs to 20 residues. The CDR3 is CASSGSLAGGPVSSYNEQFF. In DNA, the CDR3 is TGTGCCAGCAGCGGGTCTCTAGCGGGAGGGCCCGTTAGCTCCTACAATGAGCAGTTCTTC.

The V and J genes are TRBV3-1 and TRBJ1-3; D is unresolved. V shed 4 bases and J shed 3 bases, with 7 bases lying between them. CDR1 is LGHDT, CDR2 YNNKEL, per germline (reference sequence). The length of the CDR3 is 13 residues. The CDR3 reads CASSPSVGNTIYF. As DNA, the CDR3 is TGTGCCAGCAGCCCCTCAGTTGGAAACACCATATATTTT.

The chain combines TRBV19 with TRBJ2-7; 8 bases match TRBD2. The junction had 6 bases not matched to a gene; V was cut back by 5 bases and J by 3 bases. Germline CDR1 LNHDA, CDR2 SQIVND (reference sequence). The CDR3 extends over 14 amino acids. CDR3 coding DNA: TGTGCCAGTAGTTCCGGCGCGGGGGGCTACGAGCAGTACTTC. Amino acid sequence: CASSSGAGGYEQYF.

The CDR3 nucleotides are TGTGCCTGGATTTGGGGAACTGAAGCTTTCTTT. Residues: CAWIWGTEAFF. The chain carries TRBV30 and TRBJ1-1; D is unresolved. CDR1 GTSNPN and CDR2 SVGIG come from the germline V gene (reference sequence). Trimming removed 4 bases at V and 5 bases at J, with 8 bases between. This CDR3 has 11 amino acids.

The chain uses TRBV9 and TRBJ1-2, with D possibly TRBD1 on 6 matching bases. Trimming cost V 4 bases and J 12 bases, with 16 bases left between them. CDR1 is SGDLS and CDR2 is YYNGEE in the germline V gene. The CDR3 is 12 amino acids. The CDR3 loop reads CASSYPPGVNTF. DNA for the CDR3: TGTGCCAGCAGCTACCCCCCAGGGGTAAACACCTTC.

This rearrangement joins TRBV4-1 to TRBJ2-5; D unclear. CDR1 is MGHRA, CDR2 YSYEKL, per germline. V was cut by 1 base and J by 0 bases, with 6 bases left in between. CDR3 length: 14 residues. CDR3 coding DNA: TGCGCCAGCAGCCAAGGACTCGACCAAGAGACCCAGTACTTC. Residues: CASSQGLDQETQYF.

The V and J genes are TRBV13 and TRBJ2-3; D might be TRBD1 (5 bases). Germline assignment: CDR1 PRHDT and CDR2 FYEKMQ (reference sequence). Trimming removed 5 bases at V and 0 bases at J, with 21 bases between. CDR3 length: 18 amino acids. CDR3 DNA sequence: TGTGCCAGCAGCCTACGAGAACACAGGCTACCTAGCACAGATACGCAGTATTTT. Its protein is CASSLREHRLPSTDTQYF.

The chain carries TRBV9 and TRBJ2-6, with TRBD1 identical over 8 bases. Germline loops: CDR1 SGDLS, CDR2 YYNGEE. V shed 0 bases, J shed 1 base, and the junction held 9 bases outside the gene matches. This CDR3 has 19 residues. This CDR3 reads CASSVGLDRDLSGANVLTF. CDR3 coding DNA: TGTGCCAGCAGCGTAGGTCTGGACAGGGATTTATCTGGGGCCAACGTCCTGACTTTC.

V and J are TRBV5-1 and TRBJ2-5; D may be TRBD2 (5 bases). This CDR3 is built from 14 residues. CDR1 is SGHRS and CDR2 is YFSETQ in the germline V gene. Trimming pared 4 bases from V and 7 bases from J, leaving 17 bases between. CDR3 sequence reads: CASSPDLAFSTQYF. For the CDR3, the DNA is TGCGCCAGCAGCCCGGACTTAGCGTTCTCGACCCAGTACTTC.